This passage covers 5 T cell receptor beta chains from one sample sequenced in a study of blood T cell repertoires in COVID-19 (dated by TCRdb to 2020 to 2021). Libraries came from the immunoSEQ multiplex PCR assay. In TCRdb, the immuneACCESS table is reduced to in-frame sequences with V and J assigned. These tables do not hold every clone; where another copy was compared, an unresolved V gene accounts for under half, and the others remain unexplained. This sample gives a few hundred thousand clones in total; roughly 90% of them show up just once. The ten largest clones add up to 9.5% of the sample. The sequenced material came from PBMCs or T cells enriched from blood (not recorded which). Every receptor here comes from a woman between 35 and 50 years old who had recovered from COVID-19.

Turning to this clone: In the same sample, other DNA sequences code for this CDR3. This chain connects TRBV7-9 to TRBJ1-1, with D possibly matching TRBD1 (5 bases). V gave up 1 base and J gave up 0 bases, with 6 bases separating them. In germline, CDR1 is SEHNR, CDR2 FQNEAQ (reference sequence). This CDR3 region has 14 residues. The CDR3 coding sequence is TGTGCCAGCAGCTTAGGGGGCTTGAACACTGAAGCTTTCTTT. Translated, it gives CASSLGGLNTEAFF.

The genes are TRBV29-1 and TRBJ2-1; 8 nucleotides match TRBD2. Trimming took 2 bases from V and 2 from J; bases not matched to a gene: 5. The germline CDR1 and CDR2 sequences are SQVTM and ANQGSEA. This CDR3 has 15 residues. CDR3 sequence reads: CSVESGGAPYNEQFF. In nucleotides, the CDR3 is TGCAGCGTTGAATCCGGGGGGGCCCCCTACAATGAGCAGTTCTTC.

The chain is built from TRBV27 and TRBJ1-6; TRBD1 is a possible D gene (5 bases). The germline gives CDR1 MNHEY, CDR2 SMNVEV (reference sequence). The germline V and J ends were trimmed by 5 bases and 3 bases, with 11 bases remaining between them. The CDR3 length is 15 residues. CDR3 nucleotides: TGTGCCAGCAGTGCCTCGACAGACTATAATTCACCCCTCCACTTT. The encoded protein is CASSASTDYNSPLHF.

This clone was observed a single time. The chain carries TRBV6-5 and TRBJ2-3, with 9 bases lining up with TRBD1. This CDR3 has 13 amino acids. Germline lookup yields CDR1 MNHEY and CDR2 SVGAGI. V gave up 6 bases and J gave up 8 bases; unmatched junction bases: 6. The CDR3 reads CASRTQGAATQYF. CDR3 DNA sequence: TGTGCCAGCAGGACACAGGGGGCCGCTACGCAGTATTTT.

The chain carries TRBV7-6 and TRBJ2-3; D remains unclear. The CDR3 has 16 residues. V lost 8 bases to trimming and J lost 1 base, with 19 bases between them. The germline CDR1 and CDR2 sequences are SGHVS and FNYEAQ. The CDR3 DNA reads as TGTGCCAGCCAACGAACAGCCCTACTCCGCACAGATACGCAGTATTTT. Translation gives CASQRTALLRTDTQYF.